The 21 T cell receptor beta chains below were found in one sample sequenced in a study of cytomegalovirus exposure and HLA in healthy donors. Both 60 Vbeta primers and 13 Jbeta primers went into the PCR. Repertoires were generated with immunoSEQ multiplex PCR, while TCRdb's copy carries only in-frame clones and drops some. The sample lists roughly 130,000 clones, approximately 80% seen once, with roughly 3% in the top ten. The source material was PBMCs. These TCRs come from a woman between 18 and 29 years old in good health and CMV-seropositive.

V usage is TRBV5-8 and J usage is TRBJ1-5, with D unresolved. Per the germline V gene, CDR1 is SGHTS and CDR2 is YDEGEE. Trimming removed 0 bases at V and 5 bases at J, with 6 bases between. This CDR3 comprises 13 residues. CDR3 nucleotides: TGTGCCAGCAGCTTGGCCGGGTATCAGCCCCAGCATTTT. Translating it yields CASSLAGYQPQHF.

This chain links TRBV7-3 with TRBJ1-1; D remains unclear. Germline assignment: CDR1 SGHTA and CDR2 FQGTGA. The CDR3 has 13 residues. The ends were cut back, 2 bases at V and 5 bases at J, with 9 bases in the middle. The chain's CDR3 is CASSLSPDTEAFF. The CDR3 region has the DNA TGTGCCAGCAGCTTATCCCCAGATACTGAAGCTTTCTTT.

This sequence joins TRBV14 and TRBJ1-1; 7 bases line up with TRBD1. The V gene's germline CDR1 is SGHDN and CDR2 FVKESK. The V gene end was trimmed by 1 base and the J gene end by 4 bases; junction bases not matched to a gene: 9. CDR3 size: 16 residues. The CDR3 DNA reads TGTGCCAGCAGCCAAGTTATAGGGGGCTTGGGCACTGAAGCTTTCTTT. The encoded protein is CASSQVIGGLGTEAFF.

The chain is built from TRBV7-2 and TRBJ1-5, with a tentative D call TRBD1 (5 bases). The CDR3 has 14 amino acids. In germline, CDR1 is SGHTA, CDR2 FQGNSA. Trimming removed 4 bases from V and 6 bases from J, with 13 bases in between. In DNA, the CDR3 is TGTGCCAGCAGCTCTCTTCAGGGCCCTCAGCCCCAGCATTTT. Amino acid sequence: CASSSLQGPQPQHF.

This chain links TRBV4-2 with TRBJ2-3, with TRBD2 matching 9 bases. Per germline, CDR1 LGHNA and CDR2 YNFKEQ. V lost 4 bases and J lost 2; bases outside the gene matches: 7. The CDR3 consists of 16 residues. The CDR3 region is CASSPRSGGLTDTQYF. The CDR3 nucleotides are TGTGCCAGCAGCCCCCGAAGCGGGGGGCTCACAGATACGCAGTATTTT.

The genes are TRBV11-2 and TRBJ1-2, with 8 bases aligning to TRBD1. J was trimmed by 6 bases and V by 0 bases; bases with no gene match: 6. The CDR3 length is 15 residues. The germline V gene has CDR1 SGHAT and CDR2 FQNNGV. For the CDR3, the DNA is TGTGCCAGCAGCTTAGAAGGACAGGGAGAAGATGGCTACACCTTC. Protein: CASSLEGQGEDGYTF.

This chain joins TRBV28 and TRBJ2-7; tentatively, D is TRBD1 (5 bases). The CDR3 is 13 amino acids. CDR1 is MDHEN, CDR2 SYDVKM, per germline. Trimming took off 7 bases at V and 4 bases at J, with 14 bases between the two ends. CDR3 amino acids: CASTGGAVYEQYF. The CDR3 coding sequence is TGTGCCAGCACCGGTGGGGCGGTTTACGAGCAGTACTTC.

The chain has TRBV5-4 and TRBJ2-7; TRBD2 matches 13 bases. The V gene's germline CDR1 is SGHNT and CDR2 YYREEE (reference sequence). This CDR3 is built from 15 residues. V was clipped by 3 bases and J by 2 bases; unmatched bases: 2. For the CDR3, the DNA is TGTGCCAGCAGCTCGGGGACTAGCGGGGCCTACGAGCAGTACTTC. Encoded protein: CASSSGTSGAYEQYF.

This chain uses TRBV6-5 with TRBJ1-2; D remains unclear. Trimming took 2 bases from V and 4 from J, leaving 8 bases between them. This CDR3 is built from 13 residues. CDR1 and CDR2 (germline): MNHEY, SVGAGI. For the CDR3, the DNA is TGTGCCAGCAGTTACCGCCAGTCCTATGGCTACACCTTC. Protein sequence: CASSYRQSYGYTF.

This clone was recorded a few times. The chain uses TRBV19 and TRBJ2-3; TRBD2 matches at 10 bases. Germline CDR1 reads LNHDA; CDR2 reads SQIVND (reference sequence). There are 16 residues in the CDR3. After removal of 6 bases from V and 1 base from J, the junction contained 7 bases not matched to a gene. The CDR3 nucleotides read TGTGCCAGTAGAAACAGCGGGGGGGCCGGCACAGATACGCAGTATTTT. Amino acids: CASRNSGGAGTDTQYF.

The rearrangement joins TRBV29-1 to TRBJ2-5; D call uncertain. CDR1 and CDR2 (germline): SQVTM, ANQGSEA. The CDR3 sequence is 12 residues long. Trimming took off 0 bases at V and 5 bases at J, with 7 bases between the two ends. As DNA, the CDR3 is TGCAGCGTTGAAGAGGTTGCGGAGACCCAGTACTTC. Its protein is CSVEEVAETQYF.

This clone was seen a single time. This chain uses TRBV19 with TRBJ2-3; a weak D match, TRBD2 (6 bases). The CDR3 has 13 amino acids. Germline loops: CDR1 LNHDA, CDR2 SQIVND (reference sequence). The germline V and J ends were trimmed by 9 bases and 2 bases, with 12 bases remaining between them. CDR3 DNA: TGTGCCAGCGCGGGACGAGTCACAGATACGCAGTATTTT. Amino acid sequence: CASAGRVTDTQYF.

This clone was seen only a few times. This chain links TRBV27 with TRBJ1-2; possible D gene TRBD1, 6 bases. Trimming stripped 5 bases from V and 4 bases from J, with 14 bases between. The CDR3 contains 14 residues. The germline CDR1 and CDR2 sequences are MNHEY and SMNVEV (reference sequence). CDR3 region: CASSATGPRYGYTF. The CDR3 nucleotides read TGTGCCAGCAGTGCGACAGGTCCTCGCTATGGCTACACCTTC.

The chain has TRBV11-2 and TRBJ1-1, with 12 bases identical to TRBD1. CDR1 SGHAT and CDR2 FQNNGV come from the germline V gene. Unmatched junction bases numbered 5, after V lost 5 bases and J lost 1 base. The CDR3 loop spans 16 amino acids. The CDR3 sequence: CASSPGTGGPNTEAFF. The CDR3 DNA reads TGTGCCAGCAGCCCCGGGACAGGGGGCCCGAACACTGAAGCTTTCTTT.

Worth noting for this clone: The junction shows a germline mismatch at one end, possibly a read error. This chain uses TRBV28 with TRBJ1-2; 7 nucleotides match TRBD1. The length of the CDR3 is 12 residues. Germline CDR1 is MDHEN and CDR2 is SYDVKM. CDR3 sequence: CASSLQGLGSTF. The CDR3 DNA sequence: TGTGCCAGCAGCCTACAGGGGCTTGGCTCCACCTTC.

The chain links TRBV10-2 to TRBJ2-5; maybe TRBD2 (7 bases). Matching the DNA end better, TRBJ2-7 makes the J call doubtful. CDR1 and CDR2 from the germline V gene are WSHSY and SAAADI. CDR3 size: 13 residues. The CDR3 nucleotides are TGCGCCAGCAGCGGGGGGCTCTCCTACGAGCAGTACTTC. Translating it yields CASSGGLSYEQYF.

This clone was recorded once. The chain links TRBV6-1 to TRBJ2-7, with a weak D call TRBD2 (5 bases). Trimming removed 7 bases from V and 0 bases from J, with 7 bases in between. Germline CDR1 reads MNHNS; CDR2 reads SASEGT. The CDR3 runs to 12 residues. CDR3 bases: TGTGCCAGCAAAGGGAGCTCCTACGAGCAGTACTTC. Translated: CASKGSSYEQYF.

This clone has just a few counts. V gene TRBV7-2 combines with J gene TRBJ2-7, with TRBD2 as a possible D gene (6 bases). CDR3 length: 13 residues. Trimming pared 5 bases from V and 3 bases from J, leaving 11 bases between. The germline V gene has CDR1 SGHTA and CDR2 FQGNSA. Here the CDR3 reads CASSRTTNYEQYF. Written as DNA, the CDR3 is TGTGCCAGCAGCCGGACTACCAACTACGAGCAGTACTTC.

Written as DNA, the CDR3 is TGTGCCAGCAGTGAAATTTCGGGGGGCACTGAAGCTTTCTTT. It translates to CASSEISGGTEAFF. The chain couples TRBV6-1 to TRBJ1-1; perhaps TRBD1 as D (5 bases). This CDR3 region has 14 residues. V lost 2 bases and J lost 4, with 11 bases in between. CDR1 is MNHNS and CDR2 is SASEGT in the germline V gene.

The rearrangement uses TRBV7-3 and TRBJ1-1; D is ambiguous. CDR3 length equals 13 residues. CDR1 is SGHTA and CDR2 is FQGTGA in the germline V gene. V was clipped by 5 bases and J by 3 bases, with 10 bases between them. This CDR3 is CASSLLIDTEAFF. In DNA, the CDR3 is TGTGCCAGCAGCCTATTGATAGACACTGAAGCTTTCTTT.

The V call is TRBV2, the J call TRBJ1-2; TRBD1 might be the D (5 bases). CDR1 SNHLY and CDR2 FYNNEI come from the germline V gene. The CDR3 length is 11 residues. The V end lost 6 bases, the J end lost 8 bases, and 10 bases lay between the germline ends. Written as DNA, the CDR3 is TGTGCCAGCAGGACGACAGAGGGCTACACCTTC. Residues: CASRTTEGYTF.